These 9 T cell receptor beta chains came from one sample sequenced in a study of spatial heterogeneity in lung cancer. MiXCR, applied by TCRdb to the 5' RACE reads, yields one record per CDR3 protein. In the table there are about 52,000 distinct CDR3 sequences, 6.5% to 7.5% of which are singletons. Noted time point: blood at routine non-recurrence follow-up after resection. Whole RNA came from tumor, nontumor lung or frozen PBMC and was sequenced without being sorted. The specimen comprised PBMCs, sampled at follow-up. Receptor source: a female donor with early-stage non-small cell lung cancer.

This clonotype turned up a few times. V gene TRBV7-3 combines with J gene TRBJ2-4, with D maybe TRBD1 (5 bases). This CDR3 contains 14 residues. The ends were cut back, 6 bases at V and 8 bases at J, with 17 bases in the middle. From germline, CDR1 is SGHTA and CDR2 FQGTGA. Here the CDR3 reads CASRLSGARDIQYF. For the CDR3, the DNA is TGTGCCAGCAGGCTGTCAGGCGCCAGGGACATTCAGTACTTC.

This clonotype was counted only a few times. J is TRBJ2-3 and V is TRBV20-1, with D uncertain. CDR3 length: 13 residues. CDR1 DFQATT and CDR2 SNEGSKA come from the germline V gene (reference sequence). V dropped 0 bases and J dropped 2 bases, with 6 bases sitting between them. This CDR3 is CSARDPSTDTQYF. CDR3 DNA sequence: TGCAGTGCTAGAGATCCCTCCACAGATACGCAGTATTTT.

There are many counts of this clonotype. CDR3 sequence: CASRKQGSSYEQYF. The CDR3 DNA is TGTGCCAGCAGGAAACAGGGGAGCTCCTACGAGCAGTACTTC. The chain joins TRBV12-3 or TRBV12-4 to TRBJ2-7; TRBD1 agrees at 7 bases. Unmatched junction bases numbered 5, after V lost 6 bases and J lost 0 bases. This CDR3 has 14 residues.

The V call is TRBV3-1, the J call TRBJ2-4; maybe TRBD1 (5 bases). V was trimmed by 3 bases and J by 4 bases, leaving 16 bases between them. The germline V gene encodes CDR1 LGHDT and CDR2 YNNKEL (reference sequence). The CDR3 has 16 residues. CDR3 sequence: CASSHSQGPLKNIQYF. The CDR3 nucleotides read TGTGCCAGCAGCCACTCCCAGGGCCCGCTTAAAAACATTCAGTACTTC.

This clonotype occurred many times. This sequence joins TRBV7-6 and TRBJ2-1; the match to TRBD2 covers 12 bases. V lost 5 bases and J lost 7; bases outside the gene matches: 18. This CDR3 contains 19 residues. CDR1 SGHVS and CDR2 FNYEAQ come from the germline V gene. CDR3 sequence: CASSTRASGGAARANEQFF. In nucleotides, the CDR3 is TGTGCCAGCAGCACACGGGCTAGCGGGGGGGCCGCCCGGGCGAATGAGCAGTTCTTC.

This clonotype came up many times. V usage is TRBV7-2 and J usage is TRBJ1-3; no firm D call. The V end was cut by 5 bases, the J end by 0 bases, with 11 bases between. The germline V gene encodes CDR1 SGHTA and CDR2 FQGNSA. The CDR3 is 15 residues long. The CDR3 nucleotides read TGTGCCAGCAGCCTGCGGAGGGACTCTGGAAACACCATATATTTT. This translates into CASSLRRDSGNTIYF.

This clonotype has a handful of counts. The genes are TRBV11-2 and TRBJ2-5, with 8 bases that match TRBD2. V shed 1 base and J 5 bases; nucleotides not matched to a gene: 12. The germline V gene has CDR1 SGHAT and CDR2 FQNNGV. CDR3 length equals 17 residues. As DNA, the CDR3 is TGTGCCAGCAGCTTAGGTCGGGGGGGCTCCAGGAGGGAGACCCAGTACTTC. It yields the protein CASSLGRGGSRRETQYF.

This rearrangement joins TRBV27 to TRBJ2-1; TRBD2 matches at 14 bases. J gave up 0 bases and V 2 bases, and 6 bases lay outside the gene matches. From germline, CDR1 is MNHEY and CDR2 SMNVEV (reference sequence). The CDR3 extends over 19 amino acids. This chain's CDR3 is CASSLRTSGGISSYNEQFF. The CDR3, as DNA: TGTGCCAGCAGTTTAAGGACTAGCGGGGGGATTAGCTCCTACAATGAGCAGTTCTTC.

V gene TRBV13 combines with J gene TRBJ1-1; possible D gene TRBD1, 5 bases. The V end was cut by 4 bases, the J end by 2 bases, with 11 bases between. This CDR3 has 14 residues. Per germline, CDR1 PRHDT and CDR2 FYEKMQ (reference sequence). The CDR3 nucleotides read TGTGCCAGCAGCTCGCTGGGGGGAAACACTGAAGCTTTCTTT. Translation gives CASSSLGGNTEAFF.